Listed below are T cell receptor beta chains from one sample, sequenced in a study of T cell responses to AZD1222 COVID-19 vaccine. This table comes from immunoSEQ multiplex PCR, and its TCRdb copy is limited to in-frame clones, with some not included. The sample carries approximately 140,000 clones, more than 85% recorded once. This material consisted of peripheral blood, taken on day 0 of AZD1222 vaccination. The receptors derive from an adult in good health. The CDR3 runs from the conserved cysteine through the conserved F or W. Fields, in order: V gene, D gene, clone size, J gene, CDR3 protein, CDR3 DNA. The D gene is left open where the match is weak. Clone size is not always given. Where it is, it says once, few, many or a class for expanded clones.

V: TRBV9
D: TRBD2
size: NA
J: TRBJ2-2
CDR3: CASSVGLAANTGELFF
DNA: TGTGCCAGCAGCGTAGGACTAGCGGCGAACACCGGGGAGCTGTTTTTT

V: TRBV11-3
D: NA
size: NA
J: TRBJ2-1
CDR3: CASSLLGPYNEQFF
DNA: TGTGCCAGCAGCTTACTTGGGCCGTACAATGAGCAGTTCTTC

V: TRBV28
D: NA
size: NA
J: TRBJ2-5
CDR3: CASSFLTSGRETQYF
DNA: TGTGCCAGCAGTTTTTTGACCTCTGGAAGGGAGACCCAGTACTTC

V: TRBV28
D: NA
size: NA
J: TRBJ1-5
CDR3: CASSLDSNQPQHF
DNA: TGTGCCAGCAGTTTGGACAGTAATCAGCCCCAGCATTTT

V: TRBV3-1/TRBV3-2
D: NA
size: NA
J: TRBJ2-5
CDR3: CASSQDVTKGETQYF
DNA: TGTGCCAGCAGCCAAGACGTTACGAAGGGGGAGACCCAGTACTTC

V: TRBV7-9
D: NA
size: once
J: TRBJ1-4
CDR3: CASSLRGANEKLFF
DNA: TGTGCCAGCAGCTTACGGGGGGCTAATGAAAAACTGTTTTTT

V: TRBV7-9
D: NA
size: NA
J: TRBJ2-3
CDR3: CASSSYSTDTQYF
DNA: TGTGCCAGCAGCTCCTACAGCACAGATACGCAGTATTTT

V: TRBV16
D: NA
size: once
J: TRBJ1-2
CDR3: CASSQSGRGSYGYTF
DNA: TGTGCCAGCAGCCAATCGGGAAGGGGAAGCTATGGCTACACCTTC

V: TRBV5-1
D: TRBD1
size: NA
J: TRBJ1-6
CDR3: CASSLAGGRNSPLHF
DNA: TGCGCCAGCAGCTTGGCAGGGGGCCGTAATTCACCCCTCCACTTT

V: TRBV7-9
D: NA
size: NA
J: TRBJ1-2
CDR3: CASSLGDTDAYGYTF
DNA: TGTGCCAGCAGCTTAGGGGACACGGACGCCTATGGCTACACCTTC

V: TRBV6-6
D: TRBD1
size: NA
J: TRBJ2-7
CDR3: CASSQTGTGWYEQYF
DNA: TGTGCCAGCAGCCAAACCGGGACAGGGTGGTACGAGCAGTACTTC

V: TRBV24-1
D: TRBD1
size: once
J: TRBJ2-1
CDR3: CATSETGTGIYNEQFF
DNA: TGTGCCACCAGTGAGACCGGGACAGGCATCTACAATGAGCAGTTCTTC

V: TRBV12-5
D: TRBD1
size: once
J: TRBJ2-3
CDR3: CASGQGAGTDTQYF
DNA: TGTGCTAGTGGTCAGGGGGCCGGCACAGATACGCAGTATTTT

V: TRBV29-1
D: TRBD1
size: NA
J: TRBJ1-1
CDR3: CSGRIPGTGEAFF
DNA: TGCAGCGGAAGGATTCCCGGGACAGGTGAAGCTTTCTTT

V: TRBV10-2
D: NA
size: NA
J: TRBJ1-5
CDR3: CASSESGGKQPQHF
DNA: TGCGCCAGCAGTGAGTCAGGGGGGAAGCAGCCCCAGCATTTT

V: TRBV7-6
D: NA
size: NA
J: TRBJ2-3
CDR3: CASSLAQPRDLHSTDTQYF
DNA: TGTGCCAGCAGCTTAGCACAACCTCGGGACTTGCACAGCACAGATACGCAGTATTTT

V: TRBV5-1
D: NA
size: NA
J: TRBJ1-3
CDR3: CASSLVGPNSGNTIYF
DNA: TGCGCCAGCAGCTTGGTTGGGCCCAACTCTGGAAACACCATATATTTT

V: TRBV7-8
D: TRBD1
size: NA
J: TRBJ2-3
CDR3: CASSLVLRDRGQDTQYF
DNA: TGTGCCAGCAGCTTAGTACTCCGGGACAGGGGGCAAGATACGCAGTATTTT

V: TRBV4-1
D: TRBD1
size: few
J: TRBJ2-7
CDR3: CASSQRDRGSEQYF
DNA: TGCGCCAGCAGCCAGAGAGACAGGGGATCCGAGCAGTACTTC

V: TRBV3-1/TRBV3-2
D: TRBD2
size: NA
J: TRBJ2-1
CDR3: CASSQGFPGLAGIEQFF
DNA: TGTGCCAGCAGCCAGGGATTTCCGGGACTAGCGGGTATTGAGCAGTTCTTC

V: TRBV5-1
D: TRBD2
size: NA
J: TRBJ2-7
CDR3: CASSSGGGSYEQYF
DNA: TGCGCCAGCAGCTCCGGGGGGGGGAGCTACGAGCAGTACTTC

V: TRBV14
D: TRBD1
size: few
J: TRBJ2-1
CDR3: CASSQIRDRGNEQFF
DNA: TGTGCCAGCAGCCAAATCCGGGACAGGGGCAATGAGCAGTTCTTC

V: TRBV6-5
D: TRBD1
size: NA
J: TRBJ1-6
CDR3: CATSTGAHTPLHF
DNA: TGTGCCACCTCCACAGGGGCCCATACACCCCTCCACTTT

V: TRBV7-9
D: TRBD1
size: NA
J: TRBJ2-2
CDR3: CASHTPGQGAQTGELFF
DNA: TGTGCCAGCCACACACCGGGACAGGGGGCTCAAACCGGGGAGCTGTTTTTT

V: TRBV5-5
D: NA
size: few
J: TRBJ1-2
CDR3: CASSPNPDRRANYGYTF
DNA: TGTGCCAGCAGCCCTAATCCGGATCGGCGAGCTAACTATGGCTACACCTTC

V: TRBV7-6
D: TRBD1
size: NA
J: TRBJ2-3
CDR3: CASSRTGKGTQYF
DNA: TGTGCCAGCAGTCGGACAGGGAAGGGGACGCAGTATTTT

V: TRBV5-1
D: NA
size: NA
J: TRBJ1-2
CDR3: CASSSSQGNYGYTF
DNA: TGCGCCAGCAGCTCATCCCAGGGGAACTATGGCTACACCTTC

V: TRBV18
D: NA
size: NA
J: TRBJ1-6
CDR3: CASSPRGRSNSPLHF
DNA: TGTGCCAGCTCACCACGGGGGAGAAGTAATTCACCCCTCCACTTT

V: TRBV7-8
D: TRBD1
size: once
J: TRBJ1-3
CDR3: CASSLRDRGDGNTIYF
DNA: TGTGCCAGCAGCTTAAGGGACAGGGGGGACGGAAACACCATATATTTT

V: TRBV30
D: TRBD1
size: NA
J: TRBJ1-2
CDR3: CAWSQGAKNYGYTF
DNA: TGTGCCTGGTCACAGGGGGCAAAGAACTATGGCTACACCTTC

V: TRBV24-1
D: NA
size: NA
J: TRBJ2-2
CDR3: CATSAGNNAAGELFF
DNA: TGTGCCACCAGTGCCGGCAACAACGCTGCCGGGGAGCTGTTTTTT

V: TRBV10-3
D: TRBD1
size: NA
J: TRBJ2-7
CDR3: CAISEGTTGSSYEQYF
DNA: TGTGCCATCAGTGAGGGGACGACAGGGAGCTCCTACGAGCAGTACTTC

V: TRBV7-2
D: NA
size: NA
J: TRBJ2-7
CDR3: CASSLGETGVLYEQYF
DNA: TGTGCCAGCAGCTTGGGGGAGACAGGTGTCCTCTACGAGCAGTACTTC

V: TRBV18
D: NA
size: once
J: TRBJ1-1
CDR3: CASSPGQSTEAFF
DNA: TGTGCCAGCTCCCCTGGACAGAGCACTGAAGCTTTCTTT

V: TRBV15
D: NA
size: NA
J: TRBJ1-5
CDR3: CATSRDPLTGWDSNQPQHF
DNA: TGTGCCACCAGCAGAGACCCACTGACGGGCTGGGATAGCAATCAGCCCCAGCATTTT

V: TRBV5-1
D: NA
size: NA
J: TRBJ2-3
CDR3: CASSLGEGGIADTQYF
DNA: TGCGCCAGCAGCTTGGGCGAAGGAGGAATCGCAGATACGCAGTATTTT

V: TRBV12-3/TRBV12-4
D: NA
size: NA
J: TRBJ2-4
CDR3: CASSLPKNIQYF
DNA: TGTGCCAGCAGTTTACCCAAAAACATTCAGTACTTC

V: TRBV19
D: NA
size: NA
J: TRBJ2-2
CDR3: CASSKPPDILHSLFNTGELFF
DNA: TGTGCCAGTAGTAAACCGCCCGATATACTCCACTCTTTATTCAACACCGGGGAGCTGTTTTTT

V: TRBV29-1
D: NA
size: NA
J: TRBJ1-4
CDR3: CSVGNRAWEKLFF
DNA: TGCAGCGTTGGGAACAGGGCGTGGGAAAAACTGTTTTTT

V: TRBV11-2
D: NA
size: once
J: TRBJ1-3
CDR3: CASSLVEAGNTIYF
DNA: TGTGCCAGCAGCTTAGTAGAGGCAGGAAACACCATATATTTT

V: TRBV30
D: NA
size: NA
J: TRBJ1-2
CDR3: CAWSPPGDLVYGYTF
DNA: TGTGCCTGGAGTCCCCCGGGAGACCTGGTCTATGGCTACACCTTC

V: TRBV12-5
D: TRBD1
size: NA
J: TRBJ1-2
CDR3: CASGSPRDRADYGYTF
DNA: TGTGCTAGTGGTTCCCCCAGGGACAGGGCCGACTATGGCTACACCTTC

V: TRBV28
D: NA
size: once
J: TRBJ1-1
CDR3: CASSSYREGGTEAFF
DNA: TGTGCCAGCAGTTCCTACAGGGAGGGAGGCACTGAAGCTTTCTTT

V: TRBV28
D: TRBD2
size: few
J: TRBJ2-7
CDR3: CASSLSTSGVYKQYF
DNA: TGTGCCAGCAGTTTGTCAACTAGCGGTGTCTATAAGCAGTACTTC

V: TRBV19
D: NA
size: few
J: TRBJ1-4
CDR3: CASSMQVGTNEKLFF
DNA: TGTGCCAGTAGTATGCAGGTGGGGACTAATGAAAAACTGTTTTTT

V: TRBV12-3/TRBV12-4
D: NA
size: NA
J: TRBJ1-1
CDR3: CASSFAGGAEAFF
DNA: TGTGCCAGCAGTTTCGCGGGGGGGGCTGAAGCTTTCTTT

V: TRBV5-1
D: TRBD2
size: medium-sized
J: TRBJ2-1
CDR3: CASSLELAAYNEQFF
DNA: TGCGCCAGCAGCTTGGAACTAGCGGCCTACAATGAGCAGTTCTTC

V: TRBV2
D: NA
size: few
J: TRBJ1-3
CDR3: CASSEGNARTIYF
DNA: TGTGCCAGCAGTGAGGGCAACGCGCGGACCATATATTTT

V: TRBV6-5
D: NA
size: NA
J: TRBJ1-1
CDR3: CASSSPEVGGEAFF
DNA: TGTGCCAGCAGTTCCCCCGAGGTGGGGGGTGAAGCTTTCTTT

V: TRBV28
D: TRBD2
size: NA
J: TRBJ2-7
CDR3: CASTPQVCGRIGYEQYF
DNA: TGTGCCAGTACCCCCCAGGTCTGCGGGAGAATCGGATACGAGCAGTACTTC

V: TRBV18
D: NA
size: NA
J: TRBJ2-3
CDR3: CASSPLGYTQYF
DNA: TGTGCCAGCTCACCACTCGGGTATACGCAGTATTTT

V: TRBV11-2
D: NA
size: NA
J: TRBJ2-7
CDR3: CASSFNDYEQYF
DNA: TGTGCCAGCAGCTTTAACGATTACGAGCAGTACTTC

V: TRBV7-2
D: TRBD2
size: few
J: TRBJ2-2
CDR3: CASRRTSGISNTGELFF
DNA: TGTGCCAGCAGACGGACTAGCGGGATTTCGAACACCGGGGAGCTGTTTTTT